This T cell receptor beta chain was sequenced in a study of naive and memory T cell subsets. The study, taken as a whole, reports: Possibly reflecting memory cells re-expressing CD45RA, a few larger clonotypes occurred in naive repertoires, especially CD8.

Looked up from germline, CDR1 is SQVTM and CDR2 is ANQGSEA. Trimming shortened V by 6 bases and J by 0 bases, and 12 bases separated the two germline ends. This CDR3 is built from 15 residues. Two oligonucleotides, mixed equimolar, formed the beta constant-region primer covering TRBC1 and TRBC2. The ligated cDNA underwent four PCR rounds using SP2 and nested alpha and beta constant-region primers. TCRdb reprocessed the UMI-ligation and nested PCR reads via MiXCR and lists one record per CDR3 protein. The sample carries some 82,000 distinct CDR3 sequences, approximately 10% recorded once. This clonotype was picked up a small number of times. Its antigen is as yet unknown.

This receptor was identified in a human donor in good health. The chain couples TRBV29-1 to TRBJ2-6; possibly TRBD2 for D (5 bases). The sample comprised naive CD4+ T cells from blood. The CDR3 loop is CSVFSAGSGANVLTF. DNA of the CDR3: TGCAGCGTGTTTAGCGCGGGCTCTGGGGCCAACGTCCTGACTTTC. Complete variable domain (other parts from reference TRBV29-1 and TRBJ2-6): SAVISQKPSRDICQRGTSLTIQCQVDSQVTMMFWYRQQPGQSLTLIATANQGSEATYESGFVIDKFPISRPNLTFSTLTVSNMSPEDSSIYLCSVFSAGSGANVLTFGAGSRLTVL.